The T cell receptor beta chain described here comes from a study of cytomegalovirus exposure and HLA in healthy donors. As concerns this clone: Other DNA sequences in the sample encode the same CDR3.

V was clipped by 3 bases and J by 5 bases, with 13 bases between them. This CDR3 is built from 14 residues. The V gene's germline CDR1 is KGHSH and CDR2 LQKENI. Vbeta (60) and Jbeta (13) primers were used in the PCR. The method was immunoSEQ multiplex PCR; TCRdb's version includes in-frame clones alone and lacks a portion of them. In total, the table holds 150,000 to 250,000 clones. The V call is TRBV18, the J call TRBJ1-1, with a possible D match to TRBD1 (6 bases). This TCR derives from a boy younger than 18 in good health and CMV-seronegative. The sample taken for sequencing was PBMCs. DNA of the CDR3: TGTGCCAGCTCACCGGGCAGGGGCTCAACTGAAGCTTTCTTT. This encodes CASSPGRGSTEAFF.